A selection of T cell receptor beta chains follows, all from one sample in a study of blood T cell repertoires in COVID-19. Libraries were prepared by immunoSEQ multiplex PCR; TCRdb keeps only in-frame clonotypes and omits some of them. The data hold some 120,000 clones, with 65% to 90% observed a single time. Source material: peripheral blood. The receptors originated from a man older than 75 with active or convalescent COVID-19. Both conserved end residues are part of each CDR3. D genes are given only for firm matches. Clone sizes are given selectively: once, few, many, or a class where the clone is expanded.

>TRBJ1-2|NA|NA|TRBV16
TGTGCCAGCAGCCAACGGACAGACTTTAACGGCTACACCTTC
CASSQRTDFNGYTF
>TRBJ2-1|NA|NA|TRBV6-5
TGTGCCAGCAGTTACGATGGTAGAAACCAGTTCTTC
CASSYDGRNQFF
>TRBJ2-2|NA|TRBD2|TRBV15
TGTGCCACCAGCACCAGGGACAGGACTAGCGGGACGTCGAACACCGGGGAGCTGTTTTTT
CATSTRDRTSGTSNTGELFF
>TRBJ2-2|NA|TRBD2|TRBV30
TGTGCCTGGAGTGAAGGGACTAGCGGGAGTCGCGGGGAGCTGTTTTTT
CAWSEGTSGSRGELFF
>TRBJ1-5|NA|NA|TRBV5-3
TGTGCCAGAAGCCGGAGCAGAGTCTATAAACTCAATCAGCCCCAGCATTTT
CARSRSRVYKLNQPQHF
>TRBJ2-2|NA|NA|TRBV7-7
TGTGCCAGCAGCCAACAGGGAACCGGGGAGCTGTTTTTT
CASSQQGTGELFF
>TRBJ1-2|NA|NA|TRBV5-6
TGTGCCAGCAGCCGAGGACAGACCACACTCTTACCTAACTATGGCTACACCTTC
CASSRGQTTLLPNYGYTF
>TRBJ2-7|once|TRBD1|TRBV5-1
TGCGCCAGCAGCTTGGACAGGGGTGTGAACGAGCAGTACTTC
CASSLDRGVNEQYF
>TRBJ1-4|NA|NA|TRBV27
TGTGCCAGCAGTTTTTCAGGTAATAATGAAAAACTGTTTTTT
CASSFSGNNEKLFF
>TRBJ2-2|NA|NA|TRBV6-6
TGTGCCAGCAGTTACTCGAGGGACTCCACCGGGGAGCTGTTTTTT
CASSYSRDSTGELFF
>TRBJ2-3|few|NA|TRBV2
TGTGCCAGCAGGATTCGGTATAGCACAGATACGCAGTATTTT
CASRIRYSTDTQYF
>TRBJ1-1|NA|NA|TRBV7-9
TGTGCCAGCAAGAAGGGGATGAACACTGAAGCTTTCTTT
CASKKGMNTEAFF
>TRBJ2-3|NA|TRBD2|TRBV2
TGTGCCAGCGGTGGACTAGCGGGAACGCAGTATTTT
CASGGLAGTQYF
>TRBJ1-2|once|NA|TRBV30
TGTGCCTGGAGGGACGGAGGGGACTATGGCTACACCTTC
CAWRDGGDYGYTF
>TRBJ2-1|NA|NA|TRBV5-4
TGTGCCAGCAGCTTGGGGGCGACAAAATCCTACAATGAGCAGTTCTTC
CASSLGATKSYNEQFF
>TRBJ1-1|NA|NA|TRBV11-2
TGTGCCAGCAGCCACGTAGGGCAGGGGAACGCTGAAGCTTTCTTT
CASSHVGQGNAEAFF
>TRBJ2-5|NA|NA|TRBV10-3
TGTGCCATCAGGGATCCGGAGATGGAGGAGACCCAGTACTTC
CAIRDPEMEETQYF
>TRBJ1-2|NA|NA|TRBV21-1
TGTGCCAGCAGCAAAGGAGGGAGGAGCTATGGCTACACCTTC
CASSKGGRSYGYTF
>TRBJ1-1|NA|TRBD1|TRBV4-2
TGTGCCAGCAGCCACGGGACAGGGGTCGGGACTGAAGCTTTCTTT
CASSHGTGVGTEAFF
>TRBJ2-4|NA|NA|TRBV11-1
TGTGCCAGCAGCAACACAGAATGGCTAAACATTCAGTACTTC
CASSNTEWLNIQYF
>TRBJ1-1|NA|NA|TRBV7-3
TGTGCCAGCAGCCCCCAGAAAAACACTGAAGCTTTCTTT
CASSPQKNTEAFF
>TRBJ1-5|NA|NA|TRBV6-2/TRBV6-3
TGTGCCAGCAGTTACTCGTCCAGGGGAGAGCAGCCCCAGCATTTT
CASSYSSRGEQPQHF
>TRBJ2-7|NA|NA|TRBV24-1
TGTGCCACCAGTGGAGGGCACCTCGACGAGCAGTACTTC
CATSGGHLDEQYF
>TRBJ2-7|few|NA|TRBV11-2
TGTGCCAGCAGCTCCTCACTAGGAGGCTACGAGCAGTACTTC
CASSSSLGGYEQYF
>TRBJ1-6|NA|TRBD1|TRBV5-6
TGTGCCAGCAGTTCCCGGGACAGGAGTTCACCCCTCCACTTT
CASSSRDRSSPLHF
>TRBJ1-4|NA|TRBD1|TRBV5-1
TGCGCCAGCAGCTTGGTACAGGGGGCAGAGGGTGAAAAACTGTTTTTT
CASSLVQGAEGEKLFF
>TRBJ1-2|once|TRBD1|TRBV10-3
TGTGCCATCAGTGACCACGACAGGGTGAACCCGCTTGTCTATGGCTACACCTTC
CAISDHDRVNPLVYGYTF
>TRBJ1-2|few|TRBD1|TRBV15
TGTGCCACCAGCGCAGGACAGGGGGCCTTCTTGCCTAACTATGGCTACACCTTC
CATSAGQGAFLPNYGYTF